This record looks at one T cell receptor beta chain sequence and its context. V lost 0 bases, J lost 4 bases, and 18 bases lay in between. The length of the CDR3 is 16 residues. Germline CDR1 GTSNPN, CDR2 SVGIG (reference sequence). The sample is drawn from a study of OX40 agonist ivuxolimab in advanced cancers. About the study: Approximately 40% of patients had received prior checkpoint inhibitor therapy.

This table comes from immunoSEQ multiplex PCR, and its TCRdb copy is limited to in-frame clones, with some not included. The sample holds some 130,000 clones; roughly 91% are singletons and the top ten take approximately 1%. The sample here was CD4+ or CD8+ T cells sorted from blood, taken in a trial of the OX40 agonist ivuxolimab. The rearrangement joins TRBV30 to TRBJ1-2; D uncertain. The source is an adult with an advanced solid tumor such as melanoma, head and neck, liver or kidney cancer. Written as DNA, the CDR3 is TGTGCCTGGAGTGTACCGTTAGGTCGGCGTTTCTATGGCTACACCTTC. This gives the protein CAWSVPLGRRFYGYTF.